This is a list of T cell receptor beta chains from one sample in a study of control samples from healthy donors and cancer patients. The repertoire was sequenced with immunoSEQ multiplex PCR; TCRdb's copy has only in-frame clones and lacks some. This sample yields approximately 90,000 clones, of which about nine tenths are seen a single time; more than 20% belongs to the top ten. Sequencing was carried out using blood. The origin of the receptors is a man between 25 and 39 years old in good health. Both conserved end residues are part of each CDR3. D genes are given only for firm matches. Clone size is given for some rows only: seen once, a few or many times, or a class if the clone is expanded.

TRBV4-2	TRBD2	-	TRBJ2-1	TGTGCCAGCAGCCAACGACTAGCGGGGAGGAATGAGCAGTTCTTC	CASSQRLAGRNEQFF
TRBV27	-	-	TRBJ1-2	TGTGCCAGCAGTTTAAACGGATACTATGGCTACACCTTC	CASSLNGYYGYTF
TRBV27	TRBD1	medium-sized	TRBJ1-2	TGTGCCAGCAGTTCTCTTGGGGGGACAGGCTATGGCTACACCTTC	CASSSLGGTGYGYTF
TRBV3-1/TRBV3-2	-	-	TRBJ2-4	TGTGCCAGCAGCCAATGGTGGGACATTCAGTACTTC	CASSQWWDIQYF
TRBV30	-	-	TRBJ2-2	TGTGCCTGGAGTGTGGGGTACACCGGGGAGCTGTTTTTT	CAWSVGYTGELFF
TRBV6-6	-	-	TRBJ2-2	TGTGCCAGCGGGGGGACAGCCATAACCGGGGAGCTGTTTTTT	CASGGTAITGELFF
TRBV6-6	-	-	TRBJ1-5	TGTGCCAGCAGCTTACCCCGGGCGGATAGCAATCAGCCCCAGCATTTT	CASSLPRADSNQPQHF
TRBV6-5	TRBD1	-	TRBJ1-2	TGTGCCAGCAGTTACTCGTCAGGGGGCGGGGACTATGGCTACACCTTC	CASSYSSGGGDYGYTF
TRBV30	-	once	TRBJ2-4	TGTGCCTGGAGCTCGCAGGGCAAAAACATTCAGTACTTC	CAWSSQGKNIQYF
TRBV3-1/TRBV3-2	TRBD1	-	TRBJ2-1	TGTGCCAGCACCAATTTGACAGGGACCCTATACAATGAGCAGTTCTTC	CASTNLTGTLYNEQFF
TRBV9	-	once	TRBJ2-3	TGTGCCAGCAGCGTAGCCCCAGCAGCGGCTAGCACAGATACGCAGTATTTT	CASSVAPAAASTDTQYF
TRBV2	-	once	TRBJ1-2	TGTGCCAGGGCCCTCGGAGACGGGGGCAGAAGCTATGGCTACACCTTC	CARALGDGGRSYGYTF
TRBV2	-	once	TRBJ1-4	TGTGCCAGCATCGCGGGCACGGACACTGAAAAACTGTTTTTT	CASIAGTDTEKLFF
TRBV10-2	-	-	TRBJ1-6	TGCGCCAGCAGTGAGGGTCGGGTGTCACCCCTCCACTTT	CASSEGRVSPLHF
TRBV5-1	-	-	TRBJ2-5	TGCGCCAGCAGCCAAATGGGGACTTCCGAGACCCAGTACTTC	CASSQMGTSETQYF
TRBV6-5	-	-	TRBJ1-6	TGTGCCAGCAGTTACGGGCATAATAATTCACCCCTCCACTTT	CASSYGHNNSPLHF
TRBV7-2	-	-	TRBJ2-1	TGTGCCAGCAGCCAAGAGTTAGACTCTTACAATGAGCAGTTCTTC	CASSQELDSYNEQFF
TRBV6-6	-	-	TRBJ1-2	TGTGCCAGCAGCCGATCAGCAAAGGAGGGGGATGGCTACACCTTC	CASSRSAKEGDGYTF
TRBV6-2/TRBV6-3	-	few	TRBJ1-5	TGTGCCAGCAGTACAGGGCCCGGCAATCAGCCCCAGCATTTT	CASSTGPGNQPQHF
TRBV25-1	-	-	TRBJ1-1	TGTGCCAGCAGTGACCCGACCATGAACACTGAAGCTTTCTTT	CASSDPTMNTEAFF
TRBV6-5	TRBD1	-	TRBJ1-6	TGTGCCAGCAGTCACGGACAGGGTCGGTCACCCCTCCACTTT	CASSHGQGRSPLHF
TRBV30	-	many	TRBJ2-7	TGTGCCTGGAGTGTACTCGGTGGGGGAGTCGAGCAGTACTTC	CAWSVLGGGVEQYF
TRBV5-6	-	-	TRBJ1-1	TGTGCCAGCAGCTTGGTTCGGGGGAGCACTGAAGCTTTCTTT	CASSLVRGSTEAFF
TRBV30	-	-	TRBJ2-5	TGTGCCTGGAGTGGAGGGGACTTGGAGACCCAGTACTTC	CAWSGGDLETQYF
TRBV29-1	TRBD1	-	TRBJ2-2	TGCAGCGTTGCGGGACAGCTTAACACCGGGGAGCTGTTTTTT	CSVAGQLNTGELFF
TRBV24-1	-	-	TRBJ1-2	TGTGCCACCAGTGACCAGACAGCCCCTTATGGCTACACCTTC	CATSDQTAPYGYTF
TRBV5-1	-	-	TRBJ1-3	TGCGCCAGCAGCTTGGTTCCCGGAGTCTCTGGAAACACCATATATTTT	CASSLVPGVSGNTIYF
TRBV5-1	TRBD2	-	TRBJ2-3	TGCGCCAGCAGCCTAGGAGTCCCGGGACTAGCGGTGAGCACAGATACGCAGTATTTT	CASSLGVPGLAVSTDTQYF
TRBV9	TRBD1	-	TRBJ1-1	TGTGCCAGCAGCGCGGGACAGGGGCTATTATACACTGAAGCTTTCTTT	CASSAGQGLLYTEAFF
TRBV5-1	TRBD2	-	TRBJ2-1	TGCGCCAGCAGCTTCGTTGCGGGGGGGTTCAATGAGCAGTTCTTC	CASSFVAGGFNEQFF
TRBV5-6	-	-	TRBJ1-2	TGTGCCAGCAGCTTGTGGTCAGGATATGGCTACACCTTC	CASSLWSGYGYTF
TRBV7-8	-	-	TRBJ1-1	TGTGCCAGCAGCCGTAGACAGCCGAACACTGAAGCTTTCTTT	CASSRRQPNTEAFF
TRBV6-1	TRBD1	-	TRBJ2-7	TGTGCCAGCAGTGTCCGAGGGGACAGGGGGCTGTACGAGCAGTACTTC	CASSVRGDRGLYEQYF
TRBV29-1	-	-	TRBJ1-1	TGCAGCGGTCATTGGGGTATGAACACTGAAGCTTTCTTT	CSGHWGMNTEAFF
TRBV10-3	-	-	TRBJ1-1	TGTGCCATCAGTGAGTCAAGCGCTGAAGCTTTCTTT	CAISESSAEAFF
TRBV29-1	-	once	TRBJ2-2	TGCAGCGTTGGAGGGGCGGGGTTCACGAACACCGGGGAGCTGTTTTTT	CSVGGAGFTNTGELFF
TRBV24-1	TRBD2	-	TRBJ2-1	TGTGCCACCAGTGATTTAGGGAGCGGGGGGAGCTCCTACAATGAGCAGTTCTTC	CATSDLGSGGSSYNEQFF
TRBV12-3/TRBV12-4	-	-	TRBJ1-2	TGTGCCAGCAGTCCCGGACTGGGCTACACCTTC	CASSPGLGYTF
TRBV28	-	-	TRBJ2-3	TGTGCCAGCAGTGCCGCCGGGGCCGAAACAGATACGCAGTATTTT	CASSAAGAETDTQYF
TRBV3-1/TRBV3-2	TRBD1	-	TRBJ1-1	TGTGCCAGCAGCCAAGTAAGGACAGGGGCCTTTACTGAAGCTTTCTTT	CASSQVRTGAFTEAFF
TRBV29-1	-	-	TRBJ2-1	TGCAGCGTTGAGGACAGGCAGTTCTTC	CSVEDRQFF
TRBV19	-	-	TRBJ2-1	TGTGCCAGTAGTATAGCGCCCAGGAGCTCCTACAATGAGCAGTTCTTC	CASSIAPRSSYNEQFF
TRBV6-1	-	-	TRBJ1-1	TGTGCCAGCATTGAAAGGGGACGTACGAACACTGAAGCTTTCTTT	CASIERGRTNTEAFF
TRBV27	-	-	TRBJ2-2	TGTGCCAGCAGTTTATCGGGCCCCGTTCCAGGGGAGCTGTTTTTT	CASSLSGPVPGELFF
TRBV10-2	-	-	TRBJ2-1	TGCGCCAGCCGAGCGGTAAGCTCCTACAATGAGCAGTTCTTC	CASRAVSSYNEQFF
TRBV19	TRBD1	-	TRBJ1-5	TGTGCCAGTGGGCAGGGGGGACAGCCCCAGCATTTT	CASGQGGQPQHF
TRBV28	TRBD1	few	TRBJ1-3	TGTGCCAGCAGTTTTGCCGGGGACAGTTACTCTGGAAACACCATATATTTT	CASSFAGDSYSGNTIYF
TRBV11-2	TRBD1	-	TRBJ1-3	TGTGCCAGCAGCTTTGGGACAGGAAGCCCGGGGTCCTCTGGAAACACCATATATTTT	CASSFGTGSPGSSGNTIYF
TRBV5-1	TRBD1	-	TRBJ1-1	TGCGCCAGCAGCTTGAGGCAGGGGGACACTGAAGCTTTCTTT	CASSLRQGDTEAFF
TRBV10-1	-	-	TRBJ1-5	TGCGCCAGCAGTGAGAACCTTAATCAGCCCCAGCATTTT	CASSENLNQPQHF
TRBV30	-	medium-sized	TRBJ1-2	TGTGCCTGGAGTGTCTCCAGGAGGGGCTACACCTTC	CAWSVSRRGYTF